Listed below are T cell receptor beta chains from one sample, sequenced in a study of blood T cell repertoires in COVID-19. TCRdb's copy holds only in-frame clones and misses some; the assay was immunoSEQ multiplex PCR. The profile covers about 150,000 clones, with roughly nine tenths appearing a single time and around 15% taken by the ten largest. The specimen sequenced was peripheral blood. The receptor set was obtained from a woman aged 40 to 50 with acute or convalescent COVID-19. Each CDR3 is given without its conserved first and last residue. Each record gives: V gene, J gene, CDR3 protein.

V gene: TRBV27
J gene: TRBJ2-6
CDR3 protein: ASTPRGAGANVLT

V gene: TRBV5-6
J gene: TRBJ1-5
CDR3 protein: ASSPGQNTGNQPQH

V gene: TRBV5-6
J gene: TRBJ2-3
CDR3 protein: ASSLGGSQPYTDTQY

V gene: TRBV19
J gene: TRBJ2-7
CDR3 protein: ASSMVAGGSYEQY

V gene: TRBV6-5
J gene: TRBJ1-2
CDR3 protein: ASSQGQLYGYT

V gene: TRBV4-1
J gene: TRBJ1-5
CDR3 protein: ASSQDSGNYQPQH

V gene: TRBV3-1/TRBV3-2
J gene: TRBJ2-1
CDR3 protein: ASSHTSGSNEQF

V gene: TRBV4-1
J gene: TRBJ1-1
CDR3 protein: ASSPRTATTEAF

V gene: TRBV10-2
J gene: TRBJ1-5
CDR3 protein: ASQGQGNSNQPQH

V gene: TRBV11-2
J gene: TRBJ1-2
CDR3 protein: ASSLSSVYGYT

V gene: TRBV28
J gene: TRBJ2-7
CDR3 protein: ASSLSGEQY

V gene: TRBV9
J gene: TRBJ2-7
CDR3 protein: ASSVEGKAAYEQY

V gene: TRBV30
J gene: TRBJ2-1
CDR3 protein: AWRLAPLARYNEQF

V gene: TRBV9
J gene: TRBJ1-1
CDR3 protein: ASSPPGQITTEAF

V gene: TRBV19
J gene: TRBJ2-3
CDR3 protein: ASSIAALGDTQY

V gene: TRBV18
J gene: TRBJ1-2
CDR3 protein: ASSPFVSGTGNYGYT

V gene: TRBV2
J gene: TRBJ2-5
CDR3 protein: ASIQGQGLTQY

V gene: TRBV29-1
J gene: TRBJ1-5
CDR3 protein: SARTGGGLDQPQH

V gene: TRBV1
J gene: TRBJ2-3
CDR3 protein: TSSHVSDTQY

V gene: TRBV5-8
J gene: TRBJ1-1
CDR3 protein: ASSIPATGYTEAF

V gene: TRBV4-1
J gene: TRBJ2-3
CDR3 protein: ASSQVATGPNTDTQY

V gene: TRBV7-9
J gene: TRBJ1-2
CDR3 protein: ASSHPDGNYT

V gene: TRBV3-1/TRBV3-2
J gene: TRBJ1-5
CDR3 protein: ASSLSENQPQH